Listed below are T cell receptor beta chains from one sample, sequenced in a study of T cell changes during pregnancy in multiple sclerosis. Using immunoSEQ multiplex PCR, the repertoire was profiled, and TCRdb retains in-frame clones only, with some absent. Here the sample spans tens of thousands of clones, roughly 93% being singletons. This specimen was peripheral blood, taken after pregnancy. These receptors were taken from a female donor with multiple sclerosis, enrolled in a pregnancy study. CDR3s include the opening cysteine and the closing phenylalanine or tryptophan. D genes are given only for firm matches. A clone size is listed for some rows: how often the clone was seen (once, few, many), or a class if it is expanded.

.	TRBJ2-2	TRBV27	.	CASSLGQGNTGELFF	TGTGCCAGCAGTTTAGGGCAGGGGAACACCGGGGAGCTGTTTTTT
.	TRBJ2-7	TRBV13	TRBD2	CASSLSSGQKRYEQYF	TGTGCCAGCAGCTTATCTAGCGGCCAAAAGCGGTACGAGCAGTACTTC
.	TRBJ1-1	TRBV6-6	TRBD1	CASSNRGNTEAFF	TGTGCCAGCAGTAACAGGGGGAACACTGAAGCTTTCTTT
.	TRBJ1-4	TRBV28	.	CASTSRRGPNEKLFF	TGTGCCAGCACCTCTAGAAGAGGGCCCAATGAAAAACTGTTTTTT
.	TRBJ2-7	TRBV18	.	CASSPLGQSEQYF	TGTGCCAGCTCACCGCTAGGACAGTCCGAGCAGTACTTC
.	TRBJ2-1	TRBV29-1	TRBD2	CSVPLLAGGLDEQFF	TGCAGCGTTCCCTTACTAGCGGGAGGGCTTGATGAGCAGTTCTTC
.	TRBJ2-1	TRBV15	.	CATSRDGTSFNEQFF	TGTGCCACCAGCAGAGATGGAACTAGCTTCAATGAGCAGTTCTTC
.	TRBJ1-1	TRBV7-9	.	CASRAGTEAFF	TGTGCCAGCAGGGCCGGGACAGAAGCTTTCTTT
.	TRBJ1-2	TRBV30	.	CAWGPGGEGYTF	TGTGCCTGGGGTCCGGGCGGGGAAGGCTACACCTTC
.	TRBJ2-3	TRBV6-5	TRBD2	CATSRTSGSTDTQYF	TGTGCCACTTCCCGAACTAGCGGTAGCACAGATACGCAGTATTTT
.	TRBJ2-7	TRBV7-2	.	CASSIGGGPYEQYF	TGTGCCAGCAGCATCGGCGGAGGCCCATACGAGCAGTACTTC
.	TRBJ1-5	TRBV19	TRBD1	CASNAWTGGGNQPQHF	TGTGCCAGTAATGCGTGGACAGGGGGCGGCAATCAGCCCCAGCATTTT
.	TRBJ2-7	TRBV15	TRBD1	CATSRNRGETYEQYF	TGTGCCACCAGCAGAAACAGGGGAGAGACCTACGAGCAGTACTTC
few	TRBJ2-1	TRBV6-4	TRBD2	CASSDREGEQFF	TGTGCCAGCAGTGACAGGGAGGGTGAGCAGTTCTTC
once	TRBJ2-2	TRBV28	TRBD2	CASSLELARTGELFF	TGTGCCAGCAGTTTAGAACTAGCGAGGACCGGGGAGCTGTTTTTT
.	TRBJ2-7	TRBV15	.	CATSRYRDTSYEQYF	TGTGCCACCAGCAGATATCGGGACACCTCCTACGAGCAGTACTTC
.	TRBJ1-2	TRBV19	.	CASSMGDGYTF	TGTGCCAGTAGTATGGGCGATGGCTACACCTTC
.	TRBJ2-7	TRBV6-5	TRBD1	CASSRTGGLYEQYF	TGTGCCAGCAGTCGGACAGGGGGCCTATACGAGCAGTACTTC
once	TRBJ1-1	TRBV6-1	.	CASSEALNTEAFF	TGTGCCAGCAGTGAAGCCCTTAACACTGAAGCTTTCTTT
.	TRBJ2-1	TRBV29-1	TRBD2	CSVALLGRANNEQFF	TGCAGCGTGGCCTTACTAGGGAGGGCGAACAATGAGCAGTTCTTC
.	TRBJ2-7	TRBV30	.	CAWMGPGRGEQYF	TGTGCCTGGATGGGTCCGGGCAGGGGCGAGCAGTACTTC
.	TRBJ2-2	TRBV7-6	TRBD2	CASSPGTSGRANTGELFF	TGTGCCAGCAGCCCCGGGACTAGCGGGAGGGCGAACACCGGGGAGCTGTTTTTT
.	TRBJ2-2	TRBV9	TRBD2	CASSALAGALDTGELFF	TGTGCCAGCAGCGCCCTAGCGGGAGCTCTGGACACCGGGGAGCTGTTTTTT
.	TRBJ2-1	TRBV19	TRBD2	CASSSRLANEQFF	TGTGCCAGTAGTTCCCGACTAGCCAATGAGCAGTTCTTC
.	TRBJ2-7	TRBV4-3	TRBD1	CASSQDREATYEQYF	TGCGCCAGCAGTCAGGACAGGGAGGCTACCTACGAGCAGTACTTC
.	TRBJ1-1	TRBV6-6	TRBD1	CASGPGGNTEAFF	TGTGCCAGCGGCCCAGGGGGTAACACTGAAGCTTTCTTT
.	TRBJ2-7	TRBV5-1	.	CASSSSAGSYEQYF	TGCGCCAGCAGCTCTTCGGCAGGCTCCTACGAGCAGTACTTC
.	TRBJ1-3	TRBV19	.	CASTNSIPGNTIYF	TGTGCCAGTACCAACAGTATTCCCGGAAACACCATATATTTT
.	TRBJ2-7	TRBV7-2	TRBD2	CASSPQAGGRYEQYF	TGTGCCAGCAGCCCTCAAGCGGGAGGGCGATACGAGCAGTACTTC
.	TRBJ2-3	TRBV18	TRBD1	CASSPKGGGEDTQYF	TGTGCCAGCTCACCGAAAGGGGGCGGTGAAGATACGCAGTATTTT
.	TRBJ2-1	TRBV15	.	CATGGNNEQFF	TGTGCCACCGGGGGGAACAATGAGCAGTTCTTC
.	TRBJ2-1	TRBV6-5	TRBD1	CASSLDRGENNEQFF	TGTGCCAGCAGTCTAGACAGGGGGGAGAACAATGAGCAGTTCTTC
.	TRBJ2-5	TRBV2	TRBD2	CASRRRELAGPQETQYF	TGTGCCAGCAGAAGACGGGAACTAGCGGGGCCCCAAGAGACCCAGTACTTC
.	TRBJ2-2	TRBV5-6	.	CASSLGRRKFPGELFF	TGTGCCAGCAGCTTGGGCAGGCGCAAGTTTCCCGGGGAGCTGTTTTTT
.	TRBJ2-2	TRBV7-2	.	CASSFDRSNTGELFF	TGTGCCAGCAGCTTCGACAGATCGAACACCGGGGAGCTGTTTTTT
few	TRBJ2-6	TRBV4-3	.	CASSQGQEYSGANVLTF	TGCGCCAGCAGCCAAGGACAGGAGTACTCTGGGGCCAACGTCCTGACTTTC
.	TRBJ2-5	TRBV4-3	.	CASSLTSQETQYF	TGCGCCAGCAGCCTGACATCCCAAGAGACCCAGTACTTC
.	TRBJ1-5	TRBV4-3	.	CASSGAANSNQPQHF	TGCGCCAGCAGCGGGGCGGCAAATAGCAATCAGCCCCAGCATTTT
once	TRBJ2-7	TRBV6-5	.	CASRGGGSYEQYF	TGTGCCAGCAGGGGAGGGGGATCCTACGAGCAGTACTTC
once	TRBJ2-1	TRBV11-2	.	CASSLDLRHYNEQFF	TGTGCCAGCAGCTTAGATTTGAGGCACTACAATGAGCAGTTCTTC
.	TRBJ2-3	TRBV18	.	CASSIKASGHSTDTQYF	TGTGCCAGCTCTATAAAAGCCAGCGGCCATAGCACAGATACGCAGTATTTT
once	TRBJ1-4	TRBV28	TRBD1	CASSSWDSKKQKLFF	TGTGCCAGCAGTTCCTGGGACAGTAAGAAGCAAAAACTGTTTTTT
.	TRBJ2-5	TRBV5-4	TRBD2	CASSFGTRETQYF	TGTGCCAGCAGCTTTGGGACTAGAGAGACCCAGTACTTC
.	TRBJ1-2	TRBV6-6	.	CASSFREHNNYGYTF	TGTGCCAGCAGTTTCCGGGAGCACAATAACTATGGCTACACCTTC